The 5 T cell receptor beta chains reported below all come from one sample, sequenced in a study of T-cell reconstitution after alpha-beta-depleted transplantation in children. Researchers prepared the TCRbeta library using unique molecular identifiers, the study reports. TCRdb re-analysed the PCR reads in MiXCR, keeping a single row per CDR3 protein. Among about 640,000 distinct CDR3 sequences, approximately 16% were seen once, and the ten largest hold approximately 1%. The input for sequencing was PBMCs from the stem cell graft donor, taken from the stem cell graft. The source is a human donor who donated a stem cell graft to a child with acute myeloid leukemia.

The gene calls are TRBV29-1 and TRBJ2-4; 13 nucleotides agree with TRBD2. The germline CDR1 and CDR2 sequences are SQVTM and ANQGSEA. This CDR3 spans 18 amino acids. Trimming took 2 bases from V and 2 from J; bases not matched to a gene: 9. CDR3 loop: CSVESGLAGVGTKNIQYF. The CDR3 bases are TGCAGCGTTGAATCAGGACTAGCGGGGGTCGGGACCAAAAACATTCAGTACTTC.

This clonotype was observed a few times. The junction and the germline gene differ at one end; a read error may be behind it. The chain has TRBV12-3 or TRBV12-4 and TRBJ2-1; 11 bases agree with TRBD2. The CDR3 is 14 amino acids. The CDR3 coding sequence is TGTGCCAGCAGCTTAGCGGGGGGGCAGGGTGAGCAGTTCTTC. Translating gives CASSLAGGQGEQFF.

This clonotype was observed many times. The rearrangement links TRBV12-3 or TRBV12-4 to TRBJ1-1; TRBD1 matches 7 bases. V lost 3 bases to trimming and J lost 10 bases; unmatched junction nucleotides: 14. This CDR3 region has 15 residues. The CDR3 DNA sequence: TGTGCCAGCAGTTTTTCCGACAGGGATAGACTGAGAGCTTTCTTT. It codes for CASSFSDRDRLRAFF.

This clonotype has only a few counts. J is TRBJ2-2 and V is TRBV7-3, with TRBD1 identical over 7 bases. CDR3 size: 12 residues. The J segment lost 7 bases and the V segment lost 6 bases, leaving 2 bases of the junction unmatched. Per the germline V gene, CDR1 is SGHTA and CDR2 is FQGTGA. This chain's CDR3 is CASRTGNGELFF. The CDR3 bases are TGTGCCAGCAGGACAGGGAACGGGGAGCTGTTTTTT.

This clonotype has a count of ten or more. This sequence joins TRBV5-1 and TRBJ1-5; 8 nucleotides line up with TRBD1. Per germline, CDR1 SGHRS and CDR2 YFSETQ. The CDR3 spans 14 residues. V shed 4 bases, J shed 3 bases, and the junction held 3 bases outside the gene matches. The CDR3 sequence is CASSPDRDNQPQHF. CDR3 in DNA: TGCGCCAGCAGCCCGGACAGGGACAATCAGCCCCAGCATTTT. Full variable domain (outside the CDR3, taken from reference TRBV5-1 and TRBJ1-5): KAGVTQTPRYLIKTRGQQVTLSCSPISGHRSVSWYQQTPGQGLQFLFEYFSETQRNKGNFPGRFSGRQFSNSRSEMNVSTLELGDSALYLCASSPDRDNQPQHFGDGTRLSIL.